The present TCR beta chain was sequenced within a study of cytomegalovirus exposure and HLA in healthy donors. Study results and limitations: In a later analysis, first-cohort TCR clusters were found to tend to co-occur in the 130 or so validation repertoires. TCR beta chains numbering 164 were designated cytomegalovirus-associated. Three chains linked to CMV were shown in vitro to be specific for CMV antigens.

Libraries were prepared by immunoSEQ multiplex PCR; TCRdb keeps only in-frame clonotypes and omits some of them. The data hold some 150,000 clones, with approximately 90% observed a single time. Germline V gene data show CDR1 as MGHDK and CDR2 as SYGVNS. V was trimmed by 5 bases and J by 6 bases, leaving 28 bases between them. There are 18 residues in the CDR3. Notes on this clone: Its antigen remains unidentified.

The receptor's source is a young woman in good health and CMV-seropositive. The chain recombines TRBV25-1 with TRBJ1-2; D might be TRBD1 (6 bases). The sequencing sample was made of PBMCs. The CDR3 DNA reads TGTGCCAGCAGTTCGCACAGGGCGTTGATCATGGGTAGCAATGGCTACACCTTC. Its translation is CASSSHRALIMGSNGYTF.